This T cell receptor (beta chain) is drawn from a study of T-cell memory formation after mild COVID-19. Notes on the study in general: Later expanders leaned CD4+, whereas clones that contracted between day 15 and 85 were balanced CD4/CD8. Several responding clones turned up in pre-infection memory, indicating that cross-reactive memory may have taken part.

The 5'RACE method, run with constant-segment primers, produced TCR alpha and TCR beta cDNA libraries (carrying sample barcodes and UMIs). MiXCR, run by TCRdb on the 5' RACE reads, gives a single entry per CDR3 protein. The sample contains a few hundred thousand distinct CDR3 sequences, roughly 20% of which appear only once. Germline trimming cut 10 bases from V and 5 bases from J; bases unmatched to any gene: 12. Germline V gives CDR1 ENHRY, CDR2 SYGVKD. The CDR3 runs 14 residues. A word on this clonotype: No antigen is known for it.

The chain is built from TRBV10-3 and TRBJ2-7; 9 bases map to TRBD1. The sample taken for sequencing was PBMCs or a T cell subset sorted from them (not recorded which). The sequence was collected from an adult woman who had mild COVID-19 (a few samples of this study predate the infection). Cell type and time point are not known. The CDR3 sequence: CATRPGQGVNEQYF. The CDR3 nucleotides read TGTGCCACTCGCCCGGGACAGGGAGTCAACGAGCAGTACTTC.